The 28 T cell receptor beta chains below all came from one sample that was sequenced in a study of blood T cell repertoires in COVID-19 (TCRdb year 2020). The library was prepared using the immunoSEQ multiplex PCR assay. TCRdb provides this immuneACCESS table in a form limited to in-frame rearrangements. Some clones are lacking; in checked studies, under half of them reflect an unresolved V gene, and why the rest are absent is not known. The sample table holds about 64,000 clones, of which roughly 85% were seen once. The ten most abundant clones make up 40% to 55% of the sample. Sequencing was performed on peripheral blood. The receptors were gathered from a woman aged 55-75 years with COVID-19, enrolled during active disease.

This rearrangement joins TRBV24-1 to TRBJ2-3; 9 positions agree with TRBD1. Germline CDR1 and CDR2: KGHDR and SFDVKD. The CDR3 runs to 13 residues. V shed 12 bases and J 11 bases; nucleotides not matched to a gene: 14. CDR3 nucleotide sequence: TGTGCCGCGACGGGACAGGGCCCTTCGGGGCAGTATTTT. It yields the protein CAATGQGPSGQYF.

This chain uses TRBV24-1 with TRBJ2-2; tentatively, D is TRBD1 (5 bases). Trimming shortened V by 3 bases and J by 3 bases, and 16 bases separated the two germline ends. The CDR3 loop spans 17 amino acids. Germline V gene data show CDR1 as KGHDR and CDR2 as SFDVKD. The CDR3 reads CATSDPRTKGDTGELFF. DNA for the CDR3: TGTGCCACCAGTGATCCCAGGACAAAAGGGGACACCGGGGAGCTGTTTTTT.

The chain carries TRBV6-4 and TRBJ1-1; 7 bases fit TRBD1. In germline, CDR1 is MRHNA, CDR2 SNTAGT. CDR3 length equals 13 residues. J lost 5 bases, V lost 4 bases, and 4 bases had no gene match. The CDR3 spells CASSARGPTEAFF. In nucleotides, the CDR3 is TGTGCCAGCAGTGCGAGGGGGCCGACTGAAGCTTTCTTT.

The rearrangement links TRBV19 to TRBJ1-1; 10 bases align to TRBD1. The CDR3 totals 14 residues. Germline V gene lookup returns CDR1 LNHDA and CDR2 SQIVND (reference sequence). The V segment lost 6 bases and the J segment 3 bases; nucleotides outside the gene matches: 4. The CDR3 sequence is CASRTGGAYTEAFF. As DNA, the CDR3 is TGTGCCAGTAGGACAGGGGGCGCGTACACTGAAGCTTTCTTT.

The rearrangement joins TRBV13 to TRBJ1-3; no clear D. From germline, CDR1 is PRHDT and CDR2 FYEKMQ (reference sequence). V was clipped by 5 bases and J by 5 bases, with 16 bases between them. This CDR3 comprises 15 residues. The CDR3 sequence: CASSGESGGRNTIYF. In DNA form, the CDR3 reads TGTGCCAGCAGCGGAGAGTCGGGTGGCAGAAACACCATATATTTT.

The rearrangement links TRBV14 to TRBJ1-1, with TRBD1 as a possible D gene (5 bases). Germline V gene lookup returns CDR1 SGHDN and CDR2 FVKESK. This CDR3 region has 15 residues. V was cut by 1 base and J by 0 bases, with 9 bases left in between. The CDR3 DNA reads TGTGCCAGCAGCCAAGGCCAGGGAATGAACACTGAAGCTTTCTTT. The encoded protein is CASSQGQGMNTEAFF.

The genes are TRBV24-1 and TRBJ2-1, with D tentatively TRBD1 (5 bases). The germline CDR1 and CDR2 sequences are KGHDR and SFDVKD. CDR3 length: 14 residues. Trimming removed 9 bases from V and 8 bases from J, with 19 bases in between. CDR3 in DNA: TGTGCCACCCGTGGGGCTACCCGTCCCGATGAGCAGTTCTTC. Its translation is CATRGATRPDEQFF.

The rearrangement joins TRBV19 to TRBJ1-2; 8 bases are a match to TRBD1. The J segment lost 3 bases and the V segment lost 5 bases, leaving 2 bases of the junction unmatched. CDR1 is LNHDA and CDR2 is SQIVND in the germline V gene (reference sequence). The CDR3 loop spans 13 amino acids. The CDR3 sequence: CASSPGGYYGYTF. CDR3 sequence (DNA): TGTGCCAGTAGTCCAGGGGGCTACTATGGCTACACCTTC.

V is TRBV27 and J is TRBJ1-1; D uncertain. This CDR3 region has 13 residues. Trimming took 8 bases from V and 4 from J, leaving 14 bases between them. Germline CDR1 is MNHEY and CDR2 is SMNVEV (reference sequence). The CDR3 region has the DNA TGTGCCAGCGCGGCGGGGATTACCACTGAAGCTTTCTTT. It specifies CASAAGITTEAFF.

With regard to this clone: At one end the junction does not follow the germline gene, possibly because of a read error. The chain couples TRBV28 to TRBJ2-2, with 12 bases fitting TRBD2. CDR3 length: 12 amino acids. Germline lookup yields CDR1 MDHEN and CDR2 SYDVKM. The CDR3 DNA follows: TGCACTAGCGGGAGGCCCACCGGGGAGCTGTTTTTT. Translated, it gives CTSGRPTGELFF.

A word on this clone: The sample carries other DNA sequences with the same CDR3. This sequence joins TRBV3-1 (or the pseudogene TRBV3-2) and TRBJ2-7; no definite D call. Trimming removed 0 bases from V and 7 bases from J, with 4 bases in between. Germline values: CDR1 LGHDT, CDR2 YNNKEL (reference sequence). The CDR3 is made up of 11 amino acids. CDR3 in amino acids: CASSQEREQYF. CDR3 sequence (DNA): TGTGCCAGCAGCCAAGAGAGGGAGCAGTACTTC.

The V and J genes are TRBV5-1 and TRBJ2-7, with D possibly being TRBD2 (5 bases). The CDR3 is 14 amino acids. Trimming removed 2 bases from V and 3 bases from J, with 12 bases in between. The germline V gene encodes CDR1 SGHRS and CDR2 YFSETQ. The CDR3 is CASSLSGKNYEQYF. For the CDR3, the DNA is TGCGCCAGCAGCTTATCGGGGAAAAACTACGAGCAGTACTTC.

This clone was counted once. The gene calls are TRBV2 and TRBJ1-1; TRBD1 matches 8 bases. The germline V gene has CDR1 SNHLY and CDR2 FYNNEI. V was clipped by 8 bases and J by 2 bases; unmatched bases: 4. This CDR3 is 13 amino acids long. The CDR3 DNA reads as TGTGCCAGCCAGGGACAGGTAAACACTGAAGCTTTCTTT. Amino acid sequence: CASQGQVNTEAFF. The whole variable domain, remainder taken from reference TRBV2 and TRBJ1-1, is EPEVTQTPSHQVTQMGQEVILRCVPISNHLYFYWYRQILGQKVEFLVSFYNNEISEKSEIFDDQFSVERPDGSNFTLKIRSTKLEDSAMYFCASQGQVNTEAFFGQGTRLTVV.

V gene TRBV5-1 combines with J gene TRBJ1-2; TRBD1 is a possible D gene (6 bases). Germline V gene sequence: CDR1 SGHRS, CDR2 YFSETQ. The V end was cut by 4 bases, the J end by 8 bases, with 18 bases between. The CDR3 runs to 14 residues. CDR3 coding DNA: TGCGCCAGCAGCCCGGCGGGGGGGGCAGGAGGCTACACCTTC. This codes for CASSPAGGAGGYTF.

The chain joins TRBV6-6 to TRBJ2-7; TRBD2 agrees at 13 bases. Germline CDR1 reads MNHNY; CDR2 reads SVGAGI (reference sequence). J lost 7 bases, V lost 4 bases, and 7 bases had no gene match. The CDR3 has 15 amino acids. CDR3 residues: CASSSRTSGGGEQYF. CDR3 sequence (DNA): TGTGCCAGCAGTTCCCGGACTAGCGGGGGAGGTGAGCAGTACTTC.

The chain joins TRBV15 to TRBJ2-5; 8 positions agree with TRBD2. J lost 5 bases, V lost 3 bases, and 11 bases had no gene match. CDR3 length equals 16 residues. CDR1 and CDR2 from the germline V gene are LNHNV and YYDKDF (reference sequence). Here the CDR3 reads CATSSGGGFSDETQYF. CDR3 DNA: TGTGCCACCAGCAGCGGGGGGGGCTTCTCGGACGAGACCCAGTACTTC.

This clone was recorded once. The chain links TRBV3-1 (or the pseudogene TRBV3-2) to TRBJ1-1, with D perhaps matching TRBD1 (6 bases). The CDR3 contains 15 residues. CDR1 is LGHDT and CDR2 is YNNKEL in the germline V gene (reference sequence). Trimming left V 4 bases short and J 4 bases short, with 16 bases between. The CDR3 DNA follows: TGTGCCAGCAGCCGGGAGGGGGGGGCGACCACTGAAGCTTTCTTT. Protein sequence: CASSREGGATTEAFF.

The chain has TRBV3-1 (or the pseudogene TRBV3-2) and TRBJ2-5; D is possibly TRBD2 (6 bases). V lost 4 bases, J lost 5 bases, and 8 bases lay in between. The CDR3 is 12 amino acids. Per germline, CDR1 LGHDT and CDR2 YNNKEL (reference sequence). This CDR3 is CASSRSGETQYF. The CDR3 region has the DNA TGTGCCAGCAGCCGGAGCGGGGAGACCCAGTACTTC.

The CDR3 nucleotides read TGTGCCAGCAGTCTGGGGGGGAATGAGCAGTTCTTC. Amino acids: CASSLGGNEQFF. The chain couples TRBV6-2 or TRBV6-3 to TRBJ2-1, with 7 nucleotides matching TRBD2. The CDR3 is made up of 12 amino acids. V lost 5 bases to trimming and J lost 7 bases; unmatched junction nucleotides: 2. CDR1 MNHEY and CDR2 SVGEGT come from the germline V gene.

DNA for the CDR3: TGTGCCTGGGGGCGAAATCGGGGGACTGAAGCTTTCTTT. Translation gives CAWGRNRGTEAFF. The rearrangement joins TRBV30 to TRBJ1-1; perhaps TRBD1 as D (5 bases). Between the trimmed V and J ends, which lost 5 bases and 5 bases, there was a span of 15 bases. Germline CDR1 and CDR2: GTSNPN and SVGIG (reference sequence). The CDR3 is made up of 13 amino acids. Based on the CDR3 plus reference TRBV30 and TRBJ1-1, the full variable domain is SQTIHQWPATLVQPVGSPLSLECTVEGTSNPNLYWYRQAAGRGLQLLFYSVGIGQISSEVPQNLSASRPQDRQFILSSKKLLLSDSGFYLCAWGRNRGTEAFFGQGTRLTVV.

This clone was seen just once. The DNA for the CDR3 is TGTGCCAGCAGCCCCCGAACTAGCGGGGGAAGCACAGATACGCAGTATTTT. Translated: CASSPRTSGGSTDTQYF. This sequence joins TRBV9 and TRBJ2-3; 11 bases fit TRBD2. Trimming removed 4 bases from V and 0 bases from J; junction bases left unmatched: 7. Looked up from germline, CDR1 is SGDLS and CDR2 is YYNGEE. The CDR3 consists of 17 residues.

This chain uses TRBV7-8 with TRBJ1-1, with D perhaps matching TRBD1 (5 bases). Trimming shortened V by 1 base and J by 6 bases, and 21 bases separated the two germline ends. Germline CDR1 reads SGHVS; CDR2 reads FQNEAQ. This CDR3 has 17 residues. This CDR3 is CASSLGRGPGRKAEAFF. As DNA, the CDR3 is TGTGCCAGCAGCTTAGGTCGAGGGCCAGGGAGGAAGGCTGAAGCTTTCTTT.

The chain carries TRBV30 and TRBJ1-4; D might be TRBD1 (6 bases). The CDR3 extends over 14 amino acids. Germline V lookup: CDR1 GTSNPN, CDR2 SVGIG (reference sequence). Trimming removed 0 bases from V and 11 bases from J, with 16 bases in between. CDR3 sequence: CAWSVGTWTGKLFF. CDR3 in DNA: TGTGCCTGGAGTGTGGGGACATGGACCGGGAAACTGTTTTTT.

V and J are TRBV19 and TRBJ2-5, with 9 positions matching TRBD1. The junction had 10 bases not matched to a gene; V was cut back by 7 bases and J by 4 bases. The length of the CDR3 is 15 residues. The germline V gene encodes CDR1 LNHDA and CDR2 SQIVND (reference sequence). CDR3 sequence (DNA): TGTGCCAGTAATAGGGGGACAGGGACAGGAGAGACCCAGTACTTC. The encoded protein is CASNRGTGTGETQYF.

This rearrangement joins TRBV28 to TRBJ1-1, with D possibly matching TRBD1 (6 bases). Germline V gene sequence: CDR1 MDHEN, CDR2 SYDVKM. CDR3 length equals 14 residues. V was shortened by 5 bases and J by 2 bases, with 12 bases between the two germline ends. This CDR3 reads CASSPGTSNTEAFF. CDR3 DNA sequence: TGTGCCAGCAGTCCCGGGACATCCAACACTGAAGCTTTCTTT.

The chain carries TRBV9 and TRBJ2-7, with 9 bases aligning to TRBD1. V lost 4 bases and J lost 1; bases outside the gene matches: 3. This CDR3 has 14 residues. The germline CDR1 and CDR2 sequences are SGDLS and YYNGEE. In DNA, the CDR3 is TGTGCCAGCAGCCTGACAGGGGGGTCCTACGAGCAGTACTTC. As protein: CASSLTGGSYEQYF.

This clone was picked up one time. The rearrangement joins TRBV7-9 to TRBJ1-3; D remains ambiguous. This CDR3 region has 16 residues. Germline V lookup: CDR1 SEHNR, CDR2 FQNEAQ (reference sequence). V dropped 0 bases and J dropped 0 bases, with 9 bases sitting between them. CDR3 region: CASSLAGSYSGNTIYF. The CDR3 region has the DNA TGTGCCAGCAGCTTAGCGGGCAGCTACTCTGGAAACACCATATATTTT.

The chain couples TRBV27 to TRBJ2-7; 7 positions match TRBD2. Germline-derived CDR1 and CDR2 are MNHEY and SMNVEV (reference sequence). This CDR3 has 13 amino acids. The V segment lost 6 bases and the J segment 6 bases; nucleotides outside the gene matches: 8. CDR3 amino acids: CASSLGDYSEQYF. In DNA form, the CDR3 reads TGTGCCAGCAGCCTGGGGGACTATTCCGAGCAGTACTTC.